A selection of T cell receptor beta chains follows, all from one sample in a study of shared clonotypes between healthy human individuals. The data were produced by immunoSEQ multiplex PCR, yet TCRdb's version contains in-frame clones alone and is incomplete. The sample lists some 120,000 clones, under 70% occurring once. Material for sequencing was memory CD8+ T cells sorted from blood. The receptors were sampled from a woman under 40 in good health. Each CDR3 is given with its conserved first and last residue. Fields, in order: J gene, V gene, CDR3 protein.

TRBJ2-7 TRBV4-2 CASSQDQIGAYEQYF
- TRBV30 CASAPSGRRISYEQYF
TRBJ2-2 TRBV15 CATSRPYKKSWATGELFF
TRBJ2-5 TRBV27 CASSIAGGETQYF
TRBJ1-5 TRBV28 CASRTPTGLSHPQHF
TRBJ2-5 TRBV4-2 CASTPGLAHVETQYF
TRBJ2-1 TRBV25-1 CASSEQQGGDEQFF
TRBJ1-1 TRBV6-1 CASTTESFTEAFF
TRBJ2-7 TRBV15 CATSRVTGGTTSYEQYF
TRBJ2-7 TRBV4-1 CASSQRQQGYEQYF
TRBJ2-4 TRBV6-5 CASIVDPAKNIQYF
TRBJ2-5 TRBV27 CASSPRPQETQYF
TRBJ1-1 TRBV11-2 CASSLLYGTGDTEAFF
TRBJ2-7 TRBV7-9 CASSFGTLGGEQYF
TRBJ2-3 TRBV5-8 CASRTSGDTQYF
TRBJ2-7 TRBV5-1 CASSSSGTSGIVYEQYF
TRBJ2-1 TRBV7-2 CASSPRGYDNEQFF
TRBJ1-5 TRBV25-1 CASSMMENQPQHF
TRBJ1-1 TRBV19 CASSTGLFINGLNTEAFF
TRBJ2-2 TRBV11-3 CASSEYPSATGELFF
TRBJ2-7 TRBV4-1 CASSQVGLVRYEQYF
TRBJ2-2 TRBV5-6 CASSSLAGYTGELFF
TRBJ1-1 TRBV27 CASSLSGYLNTEAFF
TRBJ1-5 TRBV5-6 CASSVGGLNQPQHF
TRBJ2-1 TRBV18 CASSRTGDWNEQFF
TRBJ2-2 TRBV6-6 CASRFSGTGTGELFF
TRBJ2-1 TRBV2 CASSPGRDFYNEQFF
TRBJ2-7 TRBV7-8 CASSLEREIGYEQYF
TRBJ1-2 TRBV10-2 CASSEQGSLDGYTF
TRBJ2-1 TRBV7-9 CASDSPLAGVDEQFF
TRBJ2-3 TRBV2 CASSEGTSGRRADTQYF
TRBJ2-7 TRBV19 CASTSRDSTYEQYF
TRBJ1-2 TRBV5-5 CASSFRIEDF
TRBJ2-1 TRBV28 CASSLVGEPYNEQFF
TRBJ2-1 TRBV10-1 CASSLGLVNEQFF
TRBJ1-5 TRBV28 CASSYLSNQPQHF
TRBJ2-1 TRBV9 CASSPTGGDRNEQFF
TRBJ2-7 TRBV4-1 CASSLEDRGGHEQYF
TRBJ2-7 TRBV27 CASSLQGPRGEQYF
TRBJ2-3 TRBV7-9 CASSLVSGRFVDTQYF
TRBJ2-1 TRBV5-4 CASSQGLAGVVEQFF
TRBJ2-5 TRBV30 CASEREGLWETQYF